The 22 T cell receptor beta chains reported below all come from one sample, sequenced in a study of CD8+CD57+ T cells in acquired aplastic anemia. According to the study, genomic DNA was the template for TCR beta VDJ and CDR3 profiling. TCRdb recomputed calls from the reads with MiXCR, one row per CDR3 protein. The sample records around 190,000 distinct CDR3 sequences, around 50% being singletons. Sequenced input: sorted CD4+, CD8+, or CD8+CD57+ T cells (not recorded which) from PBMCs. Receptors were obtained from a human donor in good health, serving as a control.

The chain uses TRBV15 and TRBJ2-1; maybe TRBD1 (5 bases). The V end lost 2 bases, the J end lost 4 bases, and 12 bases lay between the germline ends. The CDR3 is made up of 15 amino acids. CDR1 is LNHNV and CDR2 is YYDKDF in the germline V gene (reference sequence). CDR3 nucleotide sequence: TGTGCCACCAGCAGACAGGGTCTGGGGTACAATGAGCAGTTCTTC. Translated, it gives CATSRQGLGYNEQFF. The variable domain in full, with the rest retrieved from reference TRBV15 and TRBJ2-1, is DAMVIQNPRYQVTQFGKPVTLSCSQTLNHNVMYWYQQKSSQAPKLLFHYYDKDFNNEADTPDNFQSRRPNTSFCFLDIRSPGLGDTAMYLCATSRQGLGYNEQFFGPGTRLTVL.

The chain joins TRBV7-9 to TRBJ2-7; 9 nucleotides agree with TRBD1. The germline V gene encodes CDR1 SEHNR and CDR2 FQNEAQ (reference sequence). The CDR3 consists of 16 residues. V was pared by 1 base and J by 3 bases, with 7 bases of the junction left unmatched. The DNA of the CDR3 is TGTGCCAGCAGCTTAGGGACAGGGGTTTATGGCTACGAGCAGTACTTC. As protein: CASSLGTGVYGYEQYF.

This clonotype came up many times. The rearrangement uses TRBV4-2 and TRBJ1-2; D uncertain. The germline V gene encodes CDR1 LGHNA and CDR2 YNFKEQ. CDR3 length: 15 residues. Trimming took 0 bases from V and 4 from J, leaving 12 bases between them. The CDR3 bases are TGTGCCAGCAGCCAAGAGAGTTCAGGAGGCTATGGCTACACCTTC. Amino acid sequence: CASSQESSGGYGYTF.

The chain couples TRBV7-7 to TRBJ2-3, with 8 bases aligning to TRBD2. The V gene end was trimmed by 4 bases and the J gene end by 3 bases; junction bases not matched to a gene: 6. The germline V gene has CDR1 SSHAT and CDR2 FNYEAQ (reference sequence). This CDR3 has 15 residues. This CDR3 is CASSSGGAWTDTQYF. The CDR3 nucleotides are TGTGCCAGCAGCTCGGGGGGGGCCTGGACAGATACGCAGTATTTT.

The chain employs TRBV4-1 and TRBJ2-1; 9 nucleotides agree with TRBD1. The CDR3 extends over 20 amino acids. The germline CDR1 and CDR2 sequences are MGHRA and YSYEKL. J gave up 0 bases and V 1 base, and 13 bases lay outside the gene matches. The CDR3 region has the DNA TGCGCCAGCAGCCAAGCAGCAGGACAGGGGTTTGGTTTCTCCTACAATGAGCAGTTCTTC. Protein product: CASSQAAGQGFGFSYNEQFF.

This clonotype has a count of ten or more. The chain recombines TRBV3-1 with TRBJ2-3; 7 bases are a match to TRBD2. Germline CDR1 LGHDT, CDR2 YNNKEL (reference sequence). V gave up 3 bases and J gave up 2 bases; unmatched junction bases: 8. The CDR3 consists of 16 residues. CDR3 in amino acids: CASSHRAGSYTDTQYF. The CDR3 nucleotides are TGTGCCAGCAGCCACCGAGCGGGGAGTTACACAGATACGCAGTATTTT.

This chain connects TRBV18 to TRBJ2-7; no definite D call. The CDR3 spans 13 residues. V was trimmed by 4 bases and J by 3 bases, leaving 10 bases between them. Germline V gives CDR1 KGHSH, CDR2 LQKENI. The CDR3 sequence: CASSLGNYYEQYF. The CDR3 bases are TGTGCCAGCTCACTAGGGAATTACTACGAGCAGTACTTC.

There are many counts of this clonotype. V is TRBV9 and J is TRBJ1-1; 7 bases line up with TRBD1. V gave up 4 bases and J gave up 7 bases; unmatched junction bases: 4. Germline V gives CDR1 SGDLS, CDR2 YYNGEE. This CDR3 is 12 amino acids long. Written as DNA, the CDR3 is TGTGCCAGCAGCACCAGGGGGGGTGAAGCTTTCTTT. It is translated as CASSTRGGEAFF.

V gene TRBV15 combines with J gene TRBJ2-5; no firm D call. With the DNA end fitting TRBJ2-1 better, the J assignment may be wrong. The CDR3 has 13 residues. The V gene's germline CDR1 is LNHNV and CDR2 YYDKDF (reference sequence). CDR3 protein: CATSRDMGNEQFF. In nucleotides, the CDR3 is TGTGCCACCAGCAGAGATATGGGCAATGAGCAGTTCTTC.

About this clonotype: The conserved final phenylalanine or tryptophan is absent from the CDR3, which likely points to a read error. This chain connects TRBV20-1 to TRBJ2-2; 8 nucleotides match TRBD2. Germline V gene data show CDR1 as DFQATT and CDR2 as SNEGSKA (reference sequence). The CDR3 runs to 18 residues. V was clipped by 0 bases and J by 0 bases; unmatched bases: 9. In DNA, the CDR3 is TGCAGTGCTAGAGATCTGGAGCGGGGGACCACGAACACCGGGGAGCTGTTTCTT. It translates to CSARDLERGTTNTGELFL.

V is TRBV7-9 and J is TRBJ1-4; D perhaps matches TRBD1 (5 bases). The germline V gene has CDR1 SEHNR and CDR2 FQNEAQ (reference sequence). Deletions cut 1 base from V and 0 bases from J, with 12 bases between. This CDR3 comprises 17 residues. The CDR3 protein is CASSLGAGLATNEKLFF. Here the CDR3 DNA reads TGTGCCAGCAGCTTAGGAGCAGGGCTAGCAACTAATGAAAAACTGTTTTTT.

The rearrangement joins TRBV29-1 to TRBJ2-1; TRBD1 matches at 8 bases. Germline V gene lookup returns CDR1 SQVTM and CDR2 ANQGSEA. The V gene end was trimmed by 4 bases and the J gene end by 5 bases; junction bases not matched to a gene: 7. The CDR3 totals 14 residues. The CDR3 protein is CSVVAGQGNNEQFF. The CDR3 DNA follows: TGCAGCGTTGTAGCCGGACAGGGTAACAATGAGCAGTTCTTC.

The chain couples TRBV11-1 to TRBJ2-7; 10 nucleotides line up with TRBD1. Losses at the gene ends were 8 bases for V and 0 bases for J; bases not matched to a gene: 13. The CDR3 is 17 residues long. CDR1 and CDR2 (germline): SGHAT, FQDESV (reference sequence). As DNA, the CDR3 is TGTGCCAGCGCCAGCAACGCCGGGACAGGGGTCTCCTACGAGCAGTACTTC. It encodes CASASNAGTGVSYEQYF. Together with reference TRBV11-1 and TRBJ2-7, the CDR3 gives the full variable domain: EAEVAQSPRYKITEKSQAVAFWCDPISGHATLYWYRQILGQGPELLVQFQDESVVDDSQLPKDRFSAERLKGVDSTLKIQPAELGDSAMYLCASASNAGTGVSYEQYFGPGTRLTVT.

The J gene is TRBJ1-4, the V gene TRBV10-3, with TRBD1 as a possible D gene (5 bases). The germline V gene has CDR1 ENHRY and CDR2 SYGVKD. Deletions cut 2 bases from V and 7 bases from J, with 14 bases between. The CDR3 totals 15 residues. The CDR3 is CAISEQRGAFEKLFF. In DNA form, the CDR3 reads TGTGCCATCAGTGAGCAACGGGGCGCATTTGAAAAACTGTTTTTT.

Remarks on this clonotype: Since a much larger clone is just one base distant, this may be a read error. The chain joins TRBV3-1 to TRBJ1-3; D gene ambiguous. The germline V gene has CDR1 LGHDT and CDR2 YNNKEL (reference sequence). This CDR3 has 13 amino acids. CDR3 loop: CASSQGGSHTTYF. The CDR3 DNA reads TGTGCCAGCAGCCAAGGGGGTAGTCACACCACATATTTT.

CDR3 region: CASTIQAQETQYF. The CDR3 DNA reads TGTGCCAGCACCATACAGGCTCAAGAGACCCAGTACTTC. The chain links TRBV7-6 to TRBJ2-5; D may be TRBD1 (5 bases). Germline V CDR1 and CDR2: SGHVS, FNYEAQ. V was cut by 7 bases and J by 2 bases, with 11 bases left in between. The CDR3 loop spans 13 amino acids.

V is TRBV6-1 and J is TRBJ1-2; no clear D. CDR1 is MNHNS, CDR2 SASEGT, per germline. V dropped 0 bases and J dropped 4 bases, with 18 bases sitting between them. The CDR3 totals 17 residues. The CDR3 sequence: CASSEAPGVLGGYGYTF. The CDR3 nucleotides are TGTGCCAGCAGTGAAGCGCCCGGCGTCCTAGGAGGCTATGGCTACACCTTC.

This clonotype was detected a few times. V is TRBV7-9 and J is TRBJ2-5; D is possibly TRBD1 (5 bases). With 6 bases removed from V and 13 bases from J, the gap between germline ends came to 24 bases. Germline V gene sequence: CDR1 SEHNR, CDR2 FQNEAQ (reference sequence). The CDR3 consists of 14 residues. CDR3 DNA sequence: TGTGCCAGCAGACTCTACGACAGCCAAGAGACCATGTACTTC. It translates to CASRLYDSQETMYF.

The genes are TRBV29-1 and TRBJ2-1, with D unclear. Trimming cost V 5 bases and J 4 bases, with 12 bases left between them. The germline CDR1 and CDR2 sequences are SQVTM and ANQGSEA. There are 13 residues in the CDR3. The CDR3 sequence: CSVSKPGYNEQFF. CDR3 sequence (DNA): TGCAGCGTTAGTAAACCTGGGTACAATGAGCAGTTCTTC.

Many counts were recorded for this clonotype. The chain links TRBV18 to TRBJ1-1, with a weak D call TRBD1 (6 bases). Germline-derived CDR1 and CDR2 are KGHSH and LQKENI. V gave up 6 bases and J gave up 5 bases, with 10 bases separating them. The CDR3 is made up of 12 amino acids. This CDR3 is CASSQRGTEAFF. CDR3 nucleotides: TGTGCCAGCTCCCAAAGGGGGACTGAAGCTTTCTTT.

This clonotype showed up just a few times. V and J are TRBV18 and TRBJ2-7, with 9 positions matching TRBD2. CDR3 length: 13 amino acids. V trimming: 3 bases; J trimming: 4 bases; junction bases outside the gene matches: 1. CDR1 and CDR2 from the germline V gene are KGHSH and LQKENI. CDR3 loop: CASSPGLAYEQYF. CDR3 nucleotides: TGTGCCAGCTCACCGGGACTAGCTTACGAGCAGTACTTC.

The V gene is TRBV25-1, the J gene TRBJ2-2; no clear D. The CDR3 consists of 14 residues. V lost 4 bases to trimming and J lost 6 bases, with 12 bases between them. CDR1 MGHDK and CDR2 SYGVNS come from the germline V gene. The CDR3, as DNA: TGTGCCAGCAGTGGTGGTTTGCACTCCGGGGAGCTGTTTTTT. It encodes CASSGGLHSGELFF.